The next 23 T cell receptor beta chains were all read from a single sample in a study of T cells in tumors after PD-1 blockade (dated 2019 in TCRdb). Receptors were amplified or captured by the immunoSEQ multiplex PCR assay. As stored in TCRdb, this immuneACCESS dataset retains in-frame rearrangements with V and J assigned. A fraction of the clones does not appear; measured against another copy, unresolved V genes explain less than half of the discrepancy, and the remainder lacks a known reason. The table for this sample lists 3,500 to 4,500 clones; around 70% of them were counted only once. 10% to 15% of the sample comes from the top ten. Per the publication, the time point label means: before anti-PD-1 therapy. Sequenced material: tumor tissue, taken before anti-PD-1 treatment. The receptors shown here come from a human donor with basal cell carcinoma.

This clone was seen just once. This chain's CDR3 is CASSPGPSDEQFF. The CDR3, as DNA: TGTGCCAGCAGCCCCGGGCCCAGCGATGAGCAGTTCTTC. J is TRBJ2-1 and V is TRBV5-6; the D is unclear. Germline CDR1 reads SGHDT; CDR2 reads YYEEEE. Trimming pared 4 bases from V and 8 bases from J, leaving 13 bases between. This CDR3 is 13 amino acids long.

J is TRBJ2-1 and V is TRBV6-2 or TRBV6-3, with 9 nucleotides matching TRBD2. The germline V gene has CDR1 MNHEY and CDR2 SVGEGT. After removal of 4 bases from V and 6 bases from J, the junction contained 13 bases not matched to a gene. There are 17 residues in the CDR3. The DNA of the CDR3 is TGTGCCAGCAGTTCCCTCTCGAGGGGCGGGAGGGCCAATGAGCAGTTCTTC. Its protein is CASSSLSRGGRANEQFF.

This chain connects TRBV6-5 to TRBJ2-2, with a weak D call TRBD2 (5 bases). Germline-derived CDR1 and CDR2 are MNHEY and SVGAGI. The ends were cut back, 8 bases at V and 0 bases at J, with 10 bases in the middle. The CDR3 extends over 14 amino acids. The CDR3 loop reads CASAGQTNTGELFF. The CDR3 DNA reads TGTGCCAGCGCGGGCCAGACGAACACCGGGGAGCTGTTTTTT.

In DNA form, the CDR3 reads TGTGCCATCAGCCCCCGAAACTACGAGCAGTACTTC. It codes for CAISPRNYEQYF. This chain connects TRBV10-3 to TRBJ2-7, with D unresolved. Trimming took off 6 bases at V and 3 bases at J, with 9 bases between the two ends. Germline V gives CDR1 ENHRY, CDR2 SYGVKD. CDR3 size: 12 residues.

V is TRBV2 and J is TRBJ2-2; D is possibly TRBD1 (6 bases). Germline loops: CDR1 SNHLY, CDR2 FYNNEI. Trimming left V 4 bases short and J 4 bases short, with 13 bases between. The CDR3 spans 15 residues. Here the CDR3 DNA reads TGTGCCAGCAGTGTTAGGGGGTCGGGCACCGGGGAGCTGTTTTTT. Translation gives CASSVRGSGTGELFF.

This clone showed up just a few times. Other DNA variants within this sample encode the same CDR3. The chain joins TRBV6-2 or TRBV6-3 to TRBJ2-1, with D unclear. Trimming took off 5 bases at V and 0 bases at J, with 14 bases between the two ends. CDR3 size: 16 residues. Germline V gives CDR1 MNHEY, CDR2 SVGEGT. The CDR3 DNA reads TGTGCCAGCAGTCGAGCCGGGTGGGACTCCTACAATGAGCAGTTCTTC. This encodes CASSRAGWDSYNEQFF.

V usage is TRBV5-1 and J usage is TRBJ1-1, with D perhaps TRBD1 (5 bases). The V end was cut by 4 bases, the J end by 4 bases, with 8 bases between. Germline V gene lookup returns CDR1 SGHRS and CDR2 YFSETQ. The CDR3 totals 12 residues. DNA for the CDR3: TGCGCCAGCAGCGTTACAGGCACTGAAGCTTTCTTT. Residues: CASSVTGTEAFF.

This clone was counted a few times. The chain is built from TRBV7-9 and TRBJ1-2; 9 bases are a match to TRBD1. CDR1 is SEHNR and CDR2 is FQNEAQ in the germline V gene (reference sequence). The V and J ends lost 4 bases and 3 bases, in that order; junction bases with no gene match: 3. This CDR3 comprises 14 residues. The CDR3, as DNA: TGTGCCAGCAGCTCGGGACAGGGCGACTATGGCTACACCTTC. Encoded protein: CASSSGQGDYGYTF.

For the CDR3, the DNA is TGTGCCAGCAGTTTAGTTCGTCCCCCCGGGACCTATCGCACAGATACGCAGTATTTT. Translation: CASSLVRPPGTYRTDTQYF. The rearrangement joins TRBV28 to TRBJ2-3; D tentatively fits TRBD1 or TRBD2 (5 bases each). Looked up from germline, CDR1 is MDHEN and CDR2 is SYDVKM. V gave up 2 bases and J gave up 1 base, with 22 bases separating them. The CDR3 contains 19 residues.

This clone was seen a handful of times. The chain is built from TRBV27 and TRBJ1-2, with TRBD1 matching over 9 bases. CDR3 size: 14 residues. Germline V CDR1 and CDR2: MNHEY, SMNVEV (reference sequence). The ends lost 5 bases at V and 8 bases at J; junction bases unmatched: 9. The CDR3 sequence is CASSPKGQGRGYTF. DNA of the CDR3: TGTGCCAGCAGTCCCAAGGGACAGGGAAGGGGCTACACCTTC.

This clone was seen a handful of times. CDR3 nucleotide sequence: TGCGCCAGCAGCTTGAGGCAGGGAAGCCCTGGGGCCAACGTCCTGACTTTC. Protein: CASSLRQGSPGANVLTF. The V call is TRBV5-1, the J call TRBJ2-6; a weak D match, TRBD1 (5 bases). The CDR3 consists of 17 residues. V lost 1 base to trimming and J lost 2 bases, with 13 bases between them. Looked up from germline, CDR1 is SGHRS and CDR2 is YFSETQ. Full variable domain (outside the CDR3, taken from reference TRBV5-1 and TRBJ2-6): KAGVTQTPRYLIKTRGQQVTLSCSPISGHRSVSWYQQTPGQGLQFLFEYFSETQRNKGNFPGRFSGRQFSNSRSEMNVSTLELGDSALYLCASSLRQGSPGANVLTFGAGSRLTVL.

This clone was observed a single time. The CDR3 is CASSSRQGEETQYF. The CDR3 bases are TGTGCCAGCAGCAGTCGACAGGGGGAGGAGACCCAGTACTTC. The chain carries TRBV7-2 and TRBJ2-5, with 9 bases fitting TRBD1. CDR1 is SGHTA, CDR2 FQGNSA, per germline. Losses at the gene ends were 5 bases for V and 5 bases for J; bases not matched to a gene: 6. The CDR3 extends over 14 amino acids.

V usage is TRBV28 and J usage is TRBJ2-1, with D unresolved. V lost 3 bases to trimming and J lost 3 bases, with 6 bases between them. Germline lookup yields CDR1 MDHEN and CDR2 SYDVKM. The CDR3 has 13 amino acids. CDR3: CASSLPDYNEQFF. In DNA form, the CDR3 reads TGTGCCAGCAGTTTGCCGGACTACAATGAGCAGTTCTTC.

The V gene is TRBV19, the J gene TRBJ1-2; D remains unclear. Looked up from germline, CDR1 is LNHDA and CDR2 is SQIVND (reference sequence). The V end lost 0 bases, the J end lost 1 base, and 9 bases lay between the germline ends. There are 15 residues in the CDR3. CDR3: CASSIEGTYNYGYTF. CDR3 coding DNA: TGTGCCAGTAGTATAGAAGGAACTTATAACTATGGCTACACCTTC.

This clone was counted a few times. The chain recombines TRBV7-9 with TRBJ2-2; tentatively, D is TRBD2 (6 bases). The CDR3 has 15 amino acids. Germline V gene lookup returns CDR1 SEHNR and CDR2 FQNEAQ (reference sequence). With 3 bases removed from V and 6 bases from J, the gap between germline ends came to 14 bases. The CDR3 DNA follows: TGTGCCAGCAGCTTCGCGACTAGTGGCGCCGGGGAGCTGTTTTTT. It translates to CASSFATSGAGELFF.

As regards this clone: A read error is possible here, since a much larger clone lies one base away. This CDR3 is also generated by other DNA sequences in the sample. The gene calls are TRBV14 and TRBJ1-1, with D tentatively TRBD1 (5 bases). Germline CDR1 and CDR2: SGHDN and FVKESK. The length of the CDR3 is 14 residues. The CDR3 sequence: CASSQVGPFAEAFF. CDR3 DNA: TGTGCTAGCAGCCAAGTGGGGCCATTCGCTGAAGCTTTCTTT.

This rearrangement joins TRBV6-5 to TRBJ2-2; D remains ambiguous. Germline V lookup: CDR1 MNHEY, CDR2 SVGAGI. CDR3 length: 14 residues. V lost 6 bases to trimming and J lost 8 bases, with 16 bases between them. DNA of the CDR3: TGTGCCAGCAGAGGCCTCACGTCCTGGGGGGAGCTGTTTTTT. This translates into CASRGLTSWGELFF.

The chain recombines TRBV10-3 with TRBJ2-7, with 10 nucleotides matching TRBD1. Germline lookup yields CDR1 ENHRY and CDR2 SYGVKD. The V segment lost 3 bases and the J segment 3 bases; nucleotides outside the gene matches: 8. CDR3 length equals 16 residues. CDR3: CAISEGGRTGGYEQYF. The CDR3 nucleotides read TGTGCCATCAGTGAAGGTGGTCGGACAGGGGGCTACGAGCAGTACTTC.

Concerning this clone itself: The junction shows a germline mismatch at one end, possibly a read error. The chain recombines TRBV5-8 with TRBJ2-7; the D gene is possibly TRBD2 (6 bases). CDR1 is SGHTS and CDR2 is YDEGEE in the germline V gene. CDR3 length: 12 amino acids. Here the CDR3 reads CASSLGAGPPNF. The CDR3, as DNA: TGTGCCAGCAGCTTGGGCGCGGGGCCCCCTAACTTC.

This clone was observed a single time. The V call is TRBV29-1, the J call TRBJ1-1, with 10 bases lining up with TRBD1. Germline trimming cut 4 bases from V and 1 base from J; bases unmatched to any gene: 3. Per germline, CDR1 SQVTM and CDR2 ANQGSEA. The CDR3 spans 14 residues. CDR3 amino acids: CSVGQGAANTEAFF. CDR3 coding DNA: TGCAGCGTTGGACAGGGGGCGGCGAACACTGAAGCTTTCTTT.

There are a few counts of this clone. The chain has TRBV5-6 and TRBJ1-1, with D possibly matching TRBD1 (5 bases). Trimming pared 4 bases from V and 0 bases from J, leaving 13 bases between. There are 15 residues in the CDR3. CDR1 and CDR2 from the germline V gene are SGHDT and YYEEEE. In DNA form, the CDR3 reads TGTGCCAGCAGCCCGGGACGAAGGTTGAACACTGAAGCTTTCTTT. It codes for CASSPGRRLNTEAFF.

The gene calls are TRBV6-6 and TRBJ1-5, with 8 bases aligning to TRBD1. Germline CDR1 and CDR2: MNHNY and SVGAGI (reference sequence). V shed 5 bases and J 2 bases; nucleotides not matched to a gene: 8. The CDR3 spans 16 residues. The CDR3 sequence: CASSRTTGGGNQPQHF. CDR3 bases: TGTGCCAGCAGTCGTACCACAGGGGGTGGCAATCAGCCCCAGCATTTT.

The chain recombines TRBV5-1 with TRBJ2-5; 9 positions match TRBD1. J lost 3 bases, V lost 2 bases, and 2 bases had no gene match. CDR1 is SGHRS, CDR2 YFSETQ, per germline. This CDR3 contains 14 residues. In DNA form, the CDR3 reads TGCGCCAGCAGCTTTGGACAGGGGAAAGAGACCCAGTACTTC. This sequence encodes CASSFGQGKETQYF. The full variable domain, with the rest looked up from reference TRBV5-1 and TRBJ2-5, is KAGVTQTPRYLIKTRGQQVTLSCSPISGHRSVSWYQQTPGQGLQFLFEYFSETQRNKGNFPGRFSGRQFSNSRSEMNVSTLELGDSALYLCASSFGQGKETQYFGPGTRLLVL.